This T cell receptor beta chain was observed in a study of blood T cell repertoires in COVID-19 (dated by TCRdb to 2018 to 2020). About the study as a whole: Collaborator samples came from the United States, Italy and Spain and covered acute and convalescent phases of COVID-19. Subjects who had been exposed to COVID-19, were actively infected with it, or had recovered from it provided the deeply sampled blood TCRbeta repertoires that made up the dataset. The material from the prospective study consisted of cDNA or gDNA derived from T cells, B-cell-depleted T cells, or PBMCs. The repertoires were released in a freely available public database intended as a resource for research on the immune response to SARS-CoV-2. Where available, HLA class I and class II types were obtained from metadata supplied by the sample provider rather than from assay-based typing. Samples came from the ongoing ImmuneRACE study (first 160 participants) plus 1,254 subjects from 6 global collaborators. Nearly every sample came with metadata listing a de-identified subject ID, COVID-19 status, age in years and sex.

A note on this clone: Its antigen remains unidentified. Nothing much larger sits one base from this clone, and base qualities are not available.

The collaborating institutions used their own protocols to collect whole blood in K2EDTA tubes. For TCRbeta analysis, collaborators shipped samples as frozen whole blood, isolated PBMCs, or DNA extracted from either of those sample types. Via the germline V gene, CDR1 is SGHDT and CDR2 YYEEEE. V ends up 0 bases short and J 5 bases short, with an unmatched junction base count of 7. The CDR3 numbers 16 residues from cysteine through phenylalanine. Only the CDR3 DNA is retained, 48 bases long and in frame from the first base. The study at large found these results: How much clinical and demographic metadata was included differed by source and by participant, and the metadata was provided uncurated.

TCRbeta CDR3 regions were amplified from genomic DNA using the immunoSEQ Assay, a bias-controlled multiplex PCR. The published analysis was carried out like this. The number of nucleated cells in each sample was estimated from the amplification of reference gene primers within the assay. To quantify the absolute abundance of each unique TCRbeta CDR3 rearrangement, sequence reads were collapsed and filtered. For each sample, productive Simpson clonality was calculated as the square root of Simpson's diversity index over productive rearrangements. The source is immuneACCESS, and TCRdb retained only in-frame sequences with V and J called. Part of the clones is not carried over; for the studies checked, unresolved V genes explain less than half of this, and the remainder is unexplained. V and J calls and clone size are as listed in that table; D and trimming were resolved from the DNA. The sample profile shows 40,000 or so clones; about 85% of them were found once. The top ten hold 4.8% of the sample.

This sequence uses TRBV5-6 and TRBJ1-5; 8 nucleotides in the junction match TRBD1. Material for sequencing was peripheral blood. The TCR sequence derives from a man aged 50 or older with active COVID-19. The CDR3 is CASSLADRGGYQPQHF. The nucleotide sequence is given as TGTGCCAGCAGCTTGGCCGACAGGGGAGGGTATCAGCCCCAGCATTTT.